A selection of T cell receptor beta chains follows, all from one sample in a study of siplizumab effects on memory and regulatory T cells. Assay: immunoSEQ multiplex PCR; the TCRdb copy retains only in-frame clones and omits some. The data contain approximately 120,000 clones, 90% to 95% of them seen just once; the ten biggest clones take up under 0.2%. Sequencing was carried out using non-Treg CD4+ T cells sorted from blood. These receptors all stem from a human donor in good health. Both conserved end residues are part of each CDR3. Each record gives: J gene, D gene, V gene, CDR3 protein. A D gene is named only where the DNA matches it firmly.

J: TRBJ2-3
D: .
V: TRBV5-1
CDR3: CASSSAGLADTQYF

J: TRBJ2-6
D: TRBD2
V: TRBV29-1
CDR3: CSASVPGGTGANVLTF

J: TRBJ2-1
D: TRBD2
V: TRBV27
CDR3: CASSWPSGGAGNEQFF

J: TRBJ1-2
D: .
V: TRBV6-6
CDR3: CASSHDRRANYGYTF

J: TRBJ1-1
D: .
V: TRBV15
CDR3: CATSSRSRAAFF

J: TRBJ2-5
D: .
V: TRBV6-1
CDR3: CASSEADRNQETQYF

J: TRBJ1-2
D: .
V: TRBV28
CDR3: CASSLSPALYGYTF

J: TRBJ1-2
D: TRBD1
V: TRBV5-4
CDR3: CASSLIGTGLGGYTF

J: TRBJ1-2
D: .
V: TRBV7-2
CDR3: CASSTTEGYTF

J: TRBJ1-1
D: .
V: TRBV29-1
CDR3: CSVEINTEAFF

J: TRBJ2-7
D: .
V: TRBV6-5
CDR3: CASSYSFPSSYEQYF